The clone carrying this TCR beta chain was counted ten times or more. Its antigen is not known. Germline lookup yields CDR1 SGHDT and CDR2 YYEEEE. The CDR3 is made up of 17 amino acids. The J segment lost 6 bases and the V segment lost 0 bases, leaving 12 bases of the junction unmatched. The source of the sample is a study of neurological immune-mediated disorders. For the study at large: The 35 or so multiple sclerosis patients comprised roughly 31 that were relapsing-remitting and 3 that were secondary progressive.

One entry per CDR3 protein, called by TCRdb with MiXCR from the 5' RACE reads. The table has more than 45,000 distinct CDR3 sequences, 3.6% seen once. Study findings and constraints: Private repertoires in all groups were suggested by the absence of shared CDR3 amino acid sequences among expanded clones across subjects.

The source is a man aged 25 to 45 with multiple sclerosis. This chain joins TRBV5-6 and TRBJ1-2, with TRBD1 identical over 9 bases. The source material was PBMCs. The CDR3 here is CASSLVGGTGRTDGYTF. The CDR3 nucleotides are TGTGCCAGCAGCTTGGTGGGGGGGACAGGGAGGACGGATGGCTACACCTTC.